Detailed here is one TCR beta chain. In the authors' methods: How many nucleated cells were present was estimated from reference gene primer amplification. Using immunoSEQ multiplex PCR, the repertoire was profiled, and TCRdb retains in-frame clones only, with some absent. V and J calls and clone size are those listed in that table; D and trimming were worked out from the DNA. Of 130,000 to 150,000 clones listed, more than 70% are singletons. Between the trimmed V and J ends, which lost 5 bases and 4 bases, there was a span of 19 bases. The CDR3 contains 15 residues. Germline V gene lookup returns CDR1 SGHRS and CDR2 YFSETQ. These data originate in a study of blood T cell repertoires in COVID-19. Study-wide background: Sites across the United States, Italy and Spain contributed samples from acute and convalescent COVID-19. Sample material is recorded as cDNA or gDNA derived from T cells, B-cell-depleted T cells, or PBMCs.

This TCR was sampled from a human donor in a cohort sampled during active COVID-19. V usage is TRBV5-1 and J usage is TRBJ2-7; D perhaps matches TRBD2 (6 bases). Sequenced input: peripheral blood. CDR3: CASSPTGAGIYEQYF. The CDR3 DNA sequence: TGCGCCAGCAGTCCGACGGGCGCGGGAATTTACGAGCAGTACTTC.